The sample holds one count of the clone carrying this T cell receptor beta chain. Its target is unknown. The assay was immunoSEQ multiplex PCR, and TCRdb's table has in-frame clones only and misses some. The sample holds about 12,000 clones; 65% to 70% are singletons and the top ten take 6% to 9.5%. Unexposed donor CD4+ T cells date from about 2010-2019, before the COVID-19 pandemic. CD4+ T cells were isolated from the cells after 10 days of culture. This sample is part of a study of CD4 T cells in relation to SARS-CoV-2 and coronaviruses. General observations from the study: SARS-CoV-2-driven expansion was significantly weaker in crossreactive than monoreactive clones.

Germline CDR1 reads LNHDA; CDR2 reads SQIVND (reference sequence). The length of the CDR3 is 15 residues. J lost 5 bases, V lost 4 bases, and 5 bases had no gene match. The sample consisted of CD4+ T cells from PBMCs, cultured in vitro. The chain joins TRBV19 to TRBJ2-1; 10 nucleotides align to TRBD1. This clonotype was sampled from a human donor in good health. In DNA, the CDR3 is TGTGCCAGTAGTACGACAGGGGGCTTCAACAATGAGCAGTTCTTC. This sequence encodes CASSTTGGFNNEQFF.